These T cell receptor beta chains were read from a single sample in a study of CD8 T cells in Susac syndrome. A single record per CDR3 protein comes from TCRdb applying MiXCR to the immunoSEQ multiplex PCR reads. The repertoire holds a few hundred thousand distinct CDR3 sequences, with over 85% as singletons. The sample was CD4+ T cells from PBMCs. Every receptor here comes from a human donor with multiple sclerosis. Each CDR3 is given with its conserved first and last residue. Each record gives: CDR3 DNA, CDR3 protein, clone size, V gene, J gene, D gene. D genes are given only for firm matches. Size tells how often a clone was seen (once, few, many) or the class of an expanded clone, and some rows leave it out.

cdr3_nt: TGCGCCAGCCGACGGGTCAGAGAAGAGACCCAGTACTTC
cdr3_aa: CASRRVREETQYF
clone_size: .
v_call: TRBV4-1
j_call: TRBJ2-5
d_call: .

cdr3_nt: TGTGCCAGCAGGGGACTAGCGGGAGGAGAGACCCAGTACTTC
cdr3_aa: CASRGLAGGETQYF
clone_size: .
v_call: TRBV2
j_call: TRBJ2-5
d_call: TRBD2

cdr3_nt: TGTGCCAGCAGTCTTGCATTGGGGGCTTACTACGAGCAGTACTTC
cdr3_aa: CASSLALGAYYEQYF
clone_size: .
v_call: TRBV12-3/TRBV12-4
j_call: TRBJ2-7
d_call: .

cdr3_nt: TGTGCCAGCAGCCCCGCAACTAGCGGGGGGCGGCGGGAGCAGTTCTTC
cdr3_aa: CASSPATSGGRREQFF
clone_size: .
v_call: TRBV11-2
j_call: TRBJ2-1
d_call: TRBD2

cdr3_nt: TGTGCCAGCAGTTTAGGCGGCAGGAACACTGAAGCTTTCTTT
cdr3_aa: CASSLGGRNTEAFF
clone_size: few
v_call: TRBV27
j_call: TRBJ1-1
d_call: .

cdr3_nt: TGTGCCAGCAGTCAAGCAGATACGCAGTATTTT
cdr3_aa: CASSQADTQYF
clone_size: .
v_call: TRBV27
j_call: TRBJ2-3
d_call: .

cdr3_nt: TGTGCCAGCAGCTCAACTCCCCGGCTAGCGGGAGAAGGCAATGAGCAGTTCTTC
cdr3_aa: CASSSTPRLAGEGNEQFF
clone_size: .
v_call: TRBV7-3
j_call: TRBJ2-1
d_call: TRBD2

cdr3_nt: TGTGCCTGGGCAACGGGCCGACCAGGGCAGAGATACACTGAAGCTTTCTTT
cdr3_aa: CAWATGRPGQRYTEAFF
clone_size: .
v_call: TRBV30
j_call: TRBJ1-1
d_call: .

cdr3_nt: TGTGCCAGCAGCCAAGGGACTCCCGGTACAGATACGCAGTATTTT
cdr3_aa: CASSQGTPGTDTQYF
clone_size: .
v_call: TRBV4-2
j_call: TRBJ2-3
d_call: .

cdr3_nt: TGTGCCAGCAGCTTACGAACAGAAACCTACGAGCAGTACTTC
cdr3_aa: CASSLRTETYEQYF
clone_size: .
v_call: TRBV7-9
j_call: TRBJ2-7
d_call: .

cdr3_nt: TGTGCCAGCATGGGAGGTCCGCGGGGCCCTTCCTCCATGTACAATGAGCAGTTCTTC
cdr3_aa: CASMGGPRGPSSMYNEQFF
clone_size: .
v_call: TRBV4-2
j_call: TRBJ2-1
d_call: .

cdr3_nt: TGTGCCAGCAGCTATTATTACCGGGGCAGCTGGAGAACTGAAGCTTTCTTT
cdr3_aa: CASSYYYRGSWRTEAFF
clone_size: .
v_call: TRBV7-9
j_call: TRBJ1-1
d_call: .

cdr3_nt: TGCAGTGCTAGAGCCGGGCCTCTGGGAGCTTTCTTT
cdr3_aa: CSARAGPLGAFF
clone_size: .
v_call: TRBV20-1
j_call: TRBJ1-1
d_call: .

cdr3_nt: TGCAGCGTTGAGATAGTGGAGACCCAGTACTTC
cdr3_aa: CSVEIVETQYF
clone_size: .
v_call: TRBV29-1
j_call: TRBJ2-5
d_call: .

cdr3_nt: TGTGCCAGTAGTATGGGGTTACAAGTGTACAATGAGCAGTTCTTC
cdr3_aa: CASSMGLQVYNEQFF
clone_size: .
v_call: TRBV19
j_call: TRBJ2-1
d_call: .

cdr3_nt: TGCGCCAGCAGCCCGAGCTTGGGCAATCAGCCCCAGCATTTT
cdr3_aa: CASSPSLGNQPQHF
clone_size: once
v_call: TRBV5-1
j_call: TRBJ1-5
d_call: .

cdr3_nt: TGTGCCAGCAGCGTAGGAGCGGGAGGACTCACAGATACGCAGTATTTT
cdr3_aa: CASSVGAGGLTDTQYF
clone_size: .
v_call: TRBV9
j_call: TRBJ2-3
d_call: TRBD2

cdr3_nt: TGTGCCAGCAGCCAAGGGACAGGGGCCTACGAGCAGTACTTC
cdr3_aa: CASSQGTGAYEQYF
clone_size: .
v_call: TRBV3-1
j_call: TRBJ2-7
d_call: TRBD1

cdr3_nt: TGTGCCAGCAGTTCCCAGGCTCCAGATACGCAGTATTTT
cdr3_aa: CASSSQAPDTQYF
clone_size: once
v_call: TRBV28
j_call: TRBJ2-3
d_call: .

cdr3_nt: TGTGCCTGGAGTGTCGGGGGCGGCTACACCTTC
cdr3_aa: CAWSVGGGYTF
clone_size: few
v_call: TRBV30
j_call: TRBJ1-2
d_call: .

cdr3_nt: TGCAGTGGAGCTCCCGGTGGTGGAAGGCACGAGCAGTACTTC
cdr3_aa: CSGAPGGGRHEQYF
clone_size: .
v_call: TRBV20-1
j_call: TRBJ2-7
d_call: .

cdr3_nt: TGCAGTGCTAGACCTCCCCCGGCAGGGAGGGCTGAAGCTTTCTTT
cdr3_aa: CSARPPPAGRAEAFF
clone_size: .
v_call: TRBV20-1
j_call: TRBJ1-1
d_call: .

cdr3_nt: TGTGCCACCAGCAGAGATCTGGGAGGGGTCAACGAGCAGTACTTC
cdr3_aa: CATSRDLGGVNEQYF
clone_size: .
v_call: TRBV15
j_call: TRBJ2-7
d_call: TRBD2

cdr3_nt: TGCAGTGCCTCGACCCCCGGGGGCGACTATAGCACAGATACGCAGTATTTT
cdr3_aa: CSASTPGGDYSTDTQYF
clone_size: once
v_call: TRBV20-1
j_call: TRBJ2-3
d_call: .

cdr3_nt: TGTGCCAGCAAGAGGGCCTCCTACAATGAGCAGTTCTTC
cdr3_aa: CASKRASYNEQFF
clone_size: .
v_call: TRBV3-1
j_call: TRBJ2-1
d_call: .

cdr3_nt: TGTGCCAGCTTAAAGGACGGAATAAATCAGCCCCAGCATTTT
cdr3_aa: CASLKDGINQPQHF
clone_size: .
v_call: TRBV18
j_call: TRBJ1-5
d_call: .

cdr3_nt: TGTGCCAGCAGCGTAGAGGGATGGGAGCAGTTCTTC
cdr3_aa: CASSVEGWEQFF
clone_size: .
v_call: TRBV9
j_call: TRBJ2-1
d_call: .

cdr3_nt: TGTGCCAGCAGCCAAGAAATTGGTCAACAGCCCCAGCATTTT
cdr3_aa: CASSQEIGQQPQHF
clone_size: .
v_call: TRBV3-1
j_call: TRBJ1-5
d_call: .

cdr3_nt: TGTGCCAGCAGACCCTTGACCAAATCAGAAAAACTGTTTTTT
cdr3_aa: CASRPLTKSEKLFF
clone_size: .
v_call: TRBV27
j_call: TRBJ1-4
d_call: .

cdr3_nt: TGTGCCAGCAGCTTGGAGACGAACTATGGCTACACCTTC
cdr3_aa: CASSLETNYGYTF
clone_size: .
v_call: TRBV5-4
j_call: TRBJ1-2
d_call: .

cdr3_nt: TGTGCTAGTGGTTTGGTACAGGTCAGCACAGATACGCAGTATTTT
cdr3_aa: CASGLVQVSTDTQYF
clone_size: .
v_call: TRBV12-5
j_call: TRBJ2-3
d_call: .

cdr3_nt: TGTGCCAGCAGCTTCACAGGGGGCTTTGGCTACACCTTC
cdr3_aa: CASSFTGGFGYTF
clone_size: .
v_call: TRBV5-6
j_call: TRBJ1-2
d_call: TRBD1

cdr3_nt: TGTGCCAGCAGTGAACTGACAGTCCAAGAGACCCAGTACTTC
cdr3_aa: CASSELTVQETQYF
clone_size: .
v_call: TRBV2
j_call: TRBJ2-5
d_call: .

cdr3_nt: TGTGCCAGCAGCTTGGACAGGGCGTCCGGAAACACCATATATTTT
cdr3_aa: CASSLDRASGNTIYF
clone_size: .
v_call: TRBV5-4
j_call: TRBJ1-3
d_call: .

cdr3_nt: TGTGCCTGGAGTGCCGGGACAGGGAATAACTATGGCTACACCTTC
cdr3_aa: CAWSAGTGNNYGYTF
clone_size: .
v_call: TRBV30
j_call: TRBJ1-2
d_call: TRBD1

cdr3_nt: TGTGCCAGCAGCCAAGCCCTGTTCATCGACAGGGACTATGGCTACACCTTC
cdr3_aa: CASSQALFIDRDYGYTF
clone_size: .
v_call: TRBV3-1
j_call: TRBJ1-2
d_call: TRBD1

cdr3_nt: TGTGCCAGCAGCCCAGGGACTAGCGGAGAAGAGACCCAGTACTTC
cdr3_aa: CASSPGTSGEETQYF
clone_size: .
v_call: TRBV11-3
j_call: TRBJ2-5
d_call: TRBD2